This T cell receptor beta chain derives from a study of vaccination and CD4 T cells after COVID-19 (dated by TCRdb to 2022 to 2024). Looking at the study overall: The convalescent cohort comprised six males and four females, including two Hispanic individuals, seven Caucasians, two Asians and one multiracial person. Two doses of either the Pfizer-BioNTech BNT162b2 vaccine (n=8) or the Moderna mRNA-1273 vaccine (n=2) were administered to participants. Post-COVID blood samples from convalescent patients were collected a median of around 100 days after diagnosis, with a range of 35 to 161 days. The time from the second vaccine dose to post-vaccine blood sampling had a median of 72 days and ranged from about 14 to 250 days. Overlapping spike peptide pools from SARS-CoV-2 and from the common cold coronaviruses HCoV-NL63, HCoV-OC43 and HCoV-229E were used as culture stimuli. As controls, cultures received a CEFX viral epitope pool (the positive control), an HIV-1 Nef peptide pool (the negative control), or no peptide at all. In approximately ten COVID-19 convalescent patients and 4 infection-naive healthy vaccine recipients, the spike-specific CD4+ TCR repertoire before mRNA vaccination was compared with the repertoire after mRNA vaccination.

General conclusions and limits of the study: The study included relatively few convalescent patients and did not analyze early timepoints after natural infection. Although the median number of SARS-CoV-2-reactive clonotypes went up from 20 to 25 after infection to some 38 after vaccination, the increase was not significant. Nearly all vaccine-specific clones in convalescent patients (304 of 307) were mono-reactive for SARS-CoV-2 spike rather than cross-reactive with common cold coronaviruses. In convalescent patients, a median 86.3% of post-vaccine SARS-CoV-2-reactive clones were detected only after vaccination, suggesting vaccine-specific priming.

The treatment or condition label for this specimen denotes: roughly 11-day PBMC culture with coronavirus spike peptide pools or control peptides (ViraFEST assay). The ViraFEST assay, used in the study, expanded antigen-specific T cells with peptide pools and then identified the expanded clonotypes through TCR sequencing. The absence of prior SARS-CoV-2 infection in healthy vaccine recipients was confirmed by negative nucleocapsid antibody tests before and after vaccination. About 1.8 million PBMCs per well were cultured in IMDM with roughly 5% human AB serum and roughly 10 IU/ml IL-2, plus 10 ug/ml peptide pools. Half of the culture medium was replaced with fresh IL-2-containing medium on days 3 and 7. After approximately 11 days of culture, CD4+ T cells were isolated by negative selection with the EasySep CD4+ T cell isolation kit. Ficoll-Paque Plus gradient centrifugation was used to isolate PBMCs from whole blood, and the isolated PBMCs were then either used fresh or cryopreserved at -140C. Triplicate wells were generally used for each culture condition.

The method behind the library was PCR. At the Johns Hopkins FTIC core, DNA from the cultured CD4+ T cells underwent TCR sequencing with the Oncomine TCR Beta short-read assay. The QIAamp micro DNA kit was used to extract genomic DNA from the cultured CD4+ T cells. Oncomine TCR Beta libraries from cultured CD4+ T cells were pooled using unique dual indexes and sequenced on an Illumina iSeq 100. The authors' pipeline ran thus. Non-productive sequences were removed, and CDR3s that did not start with C, did not end with F or W, or were shorter than 7 amino acids were discarded. The MANAFEST web application identified antigen-specific clonotypes by comparing peptide-stimulated wells against reference wells and other culture wells. For a clone to be called positive, the clone needed an FDR below 0.05, an odds ratio above 5, and a productive frequency above 0.1% in at least two of three replicate wells. Cross-reactive clonotypes were defined as significantly expanded in both SARS-CoV-2 spike wells and at least one common cold coronavirus spike condition. Similarity between CDR3 sequences was evaluated in R version 3.6.1 using Levenshtein distances (stringdist) and unrooted phylogenetic trees (ape). The public reads were quality trimmed at Q25 with fastp and then assembled into clones with MiXCR by TCRdb, keeping productive beta chains. Rows matching on CDR3 protein sequence are summarized as one entry with the most common DNA and genes. The V and J calls reflect TCRdb's pipeline rather than the authors' work. Present in this sample are roughly 16,000 distinct CDR3 sequences, just under 80% of which were seen just once. In total, the top ten clones hold 8% to 10% of the sample.

Worth noting for this clonotype: This receptor's antigen is unknown. Nothing much larger sits one base from this clone, and base qualities are not available.

The germline ends are 6 bases apart after V is trimmed by 0 bases and J by 4 bases. The CDR3 numbers 13 residues from cysteine through phenylalanine. The CDR3 DNA has 39 bases and is translated from base 1. CDR1 and CDR2 are read off the germline V gene as SGHTA and FQGNSA. The chain links TRBV7-2 with TRBJ1-2; tentative D gene TRBD1, with 5 bases matching. Sequenced here: CD4+ T cells from blood, cultured in vitro, sampled after SARS-CoV-2 vaccination. This sequence originates from a human donor who received a COVID-19 vaccine. The bases read TGTGCCAGCAGCTTAGCGACAGTCTATGGCTACACCTTC. This yields the protein CASSLATVYGYTF.